This T cell receptor beta chain was found in a study of cytomegalovirus exposure and HLA in healthy donors (dated by TCRdb to 2015 to 2018). Broadly, across the study: An earlier analysis of more than 550 of the donors reported 276 Gb of sequence data and 117 million unique TCR beta sequences obtained from some 170 million T cells. An early release that covered approximately 600 HLA-typed donors contained approximately 300 gigabases of sequencing data and tens of millions of unique TCR sequences. The genetic ancestry cluster associated with self-reported Caucasian donors included 80% to 90% of the approximately 410 genotyped donors. The study was designed to test whether signatures of past pathogen exposure could be identified by cataloging public T cell receptors. The study profiled the T cell repertoires of some 610 subjects by immunosequencing and related them to cytomegalovirus serostatus. A separate validation cohort of some 130 different subjects was used in addition to the approximately 670-subject first cohort. To predict cytomegalovirus infection status, the study combined high-throughput TCR immunosequencing, statistical association of individual TCRs with disease status, and machine learning. A later analysis re-examined previously published TCR beta repertoires from just over 650 donors and added high-resolution HLA genotyping to investigate patterns of TCR occurrence. In the later analysis, no new phenotypic data were used to find candidate immune exposures; instead, reliance was placed on TCR beta sequences and their occurrence across donors. An earlier analysis of about 600 of the donors used high-throughput TCR beta sequencing to judge whether each TCR beta V gene segment behaved as functional or pseudogenic. Donor age, sex, ethnicity and CMV serostatus were compiled alongside the repertoire data. A later genetic analysis took genome-wide SNP genotypes for about three fifths of the 666 donors and used that subset as a discovery cohort. Every repertoire in the discovery cohort had been generated on one and the same sequencing platform. Both class I and class II loci were covered by HLA typing, at four-digit resolution. Typing coverage differed by locus: A, B, C, DRB1 and DQB1 were typed in roughly 620-640 donors, DQA1 in about 500, DPA1 in around 580, and DPB1 in just under 490. Four or five DR-DQ haplotypes were treated as single units for association and clustering because of strong linkage in the cohort. Among about 400 genotyped donors of the cohort, an average of approximately 240,000 unique TCR beta nucleotide sequences was sequenced per donor, of which about 18% were non-productive. General conclusions and limits of the study: The study gave a list of 150 to 200 TCR beta chains associated with cytomegalovirus. Broadly in line with IMGT annotations, most TCR beta V segments showed up in productive rearrangements about 87% or about 30% of the time in an earlier analysis of approximately 600 of the donors. In vitro tests confirmed that three of the cytomegalovirus-associated TCR beta chains recognize cytomegalovirus antigens. Some IMGT-functional V segments, including TRBV6-2 and TRBV6-3, could not be distinguished by the 87-base-pair reads and were therefore excluded. HLA typing was unavailable for some donors at each locus, so association tests used only the typed subset. Specific HLA alleles were associated with over 15,000 TCR beta sequences at a false discovery rate of 0.05 in a later analysis. The only immune exposure information available for the cohort was CMV serostatus. The classifier was reported to diagnose cytomegalovirus status with high specificity and sensitivity in both the original and validation cohorts. The authors suggested that the approach could potentially be extended to other disease states and immunological phenotypes. In a later analysis, TCR association rates were found to vary across HLA loci, with the most associated TCRs seen for DRB1 alleles and the fewest for HLA-C alleles. According to a later analysis, parvovirus B19, influenza, CMV and Epstein-Barr virus appeared linked to several top co-occurrence clusters. Linkage disequilibrium might explain the correlated functional status among segregating V segments, but an unknown experimental factor could not be excluded. A later genetic analysis associated a missense DCLRE1C variant with V-gene and J-gene trimming of TCR beta chains, and an independent cohort replicated the association. A group of highly shared sequence variants was considered likely to be a technical artifact of the sequencing pipeline. Compared with equally common non-associated chains, HLA-associated TCR beta chains in a later analysis were more clonally expanded and had lower generation probabilities. This cohort had only TCR beta chains sequenced, and the lack of alpha or paired-chain data limited which features could be detected. A later analysis found that most CMV-associated TCR beta chains appeared HLA-restricted, with HLA associations seemingly driven largely by CMV exposure. Approximately 18 rarely observed V segments, including chromosome 9 orphons, were excluded from the earlier analysis of almost 600 of the donors because counts were too low. A further reported finding was that TCR beta sequences accurately predicted the HLA-A and HLA-B alleles for most subjects in the first cohort. Most TCR sequences were seen in very few donors, while some public TCRs were found in many individuals. Presence/absence analyses assumed roughly uniform sequencing depth across donors, an assumption that may not hold. When HLA alleles, especially DR and DQ, strongly co-occurred, TCR associations were difficult to assign to individual alleles. Compared with the roughly 720-donor mean, donors in an Asian-associated ancestry cluster had fewer N-insertions in productive TCRs, according to a later genetic analysis.

V trim: 6 bases; J trim: 1 base; unmatched bases: 9. From its cysteine to its phenylalanine, the CDR3 spans 17 amino acids. Only the CDR3 part of the read is kept: 51 bases, read in frame from the first base. CDR1 MDHEN and CDR2 SYDVKM were looked up in the germline V gene. Libraries were prepared through the immunoSEQ multiplex PCR assay. A mixture of 60 forward primers for TCR Vbeta segments and 13 reverse primers for TCR Jbeta segments was used in the multiplex PCR. A multiplex PCR assay on genomic DNA amplified the CDR3 region of rearranged TCR beta genes. Amplified TCR beta libraries were sequenced as 87-base-pair reads on the Illumina HiSeq System. Processing in the source paper ran as follows. In a later analysis, roughly 80 million unique TCR beta chains were counted across the 690 or so repertoires, and approximately 11 million of these chains were shared by at least two donors. Raw reads were error-corrected and collapsed into unique sequences by a nearest-neighbor algorithm in which closely related sequences were merged to remove PCR and sequencing errors. V, D and J gene segments were assigned by aligning CDR3 sequences to IMGT reference sequences. For a sequence to be retained, a match of at least six nucleotides to both a V gene segment and a J gene segment was required. Rearrangements were called productive when the CDR3 lacked stop codons and stayed in frame with V and J; all others were non-productive. CDR3 was defined by IMGT convention, running from the second conserved V-encoded cysteine to the conserved J-encoded phenylalanine. The earlier analysis of some 540 of the donors excluded any sequence lacking an unambiguous match to a single V gene segment. In an earlier analysis of approximately 590 of the donors, a V segment was called functional when productive rearrangements were above 56.7%, and segregating when the standard deviation between donors exceeded 5%. A statistical classification framework was built for diagnosing cytomegalovirus status from the catalog of TCR beta chain sequences. V and J gene assignment, in a later analysis, came from comparing TCR nucleotide sequences with IMGT/GENE-DB human TR gene sequences. The TCRdist pipeline was used in a later analysis to assign CDR3 sequences and most-parsimonious VDJ recombination scenarios. In a later analysis, every TCR beta chain was defined by the combination of its CDR3 amino acid sequence and its V-gene family, and reads without a unique V-gene family were dropped. A later analysis removed 600 or so highly shared, low-generation-probability nucleotide sequences to deal with suspected cross-contamination and a sequencing artifact. In a later analysis, a clonal expansion index was calculated for each public chain from normalized within-repertoire ranks of inferred template counts. In a later analysis, generation probabilities were computed with a VDJ recombination model fitted to out-of-frame rearrangements, and the resulting probabilities were checked against IGoR. A later analysis scored TCR-TCR, TCR-HLA and TCR-CMV co-occurrence with hypergeometric tests, applying a repertoire-size bias correction to TCR pairs. False discovery rates were estimated in a later analysis by permuting HLA or CMV assignments 20 times. In a later analysis, co-occurring TCRs were grouped with DBSCAN, and TCRdist sequence similarity was added when clustering was performed within HLA-allele-positive subsets. Repertoires with fewer than 30,000 or more than 120,000 public chains, plus five repertoires with anomalous nucleotide sharing, were excluded from co-occurrence clustering. TCRdb's version of the immuneACCESS table is confined to in-frame rearrangements and falls short of the full clone set. An unresolved V gene accounts for under half of the shortfall where checked; the remainder is of unknown origin. V and J calls and clone size are those listed in that table; D and trimming were worked out from the DNA. A total of about 140,000 clones appear in this sample, about four fifths of them only once. Of the sample, about 3.4% is held by the ten largest clones.

Comments on this clone: Its antigen remains undetermined. Base quality data are lacking; no much larger clone is found one base away.

The cohort comprised 670 or so healthy bone marrow donors. At the time of sampling, all cohort members were nominally healthy, though unrecorded immune exposures were likely present. The donor tested CMV seropositive, placing the donor among the 289 seropositive members of the cohort. Every donor gave a peripheral blood sample, and the peripheral blood mononuclear cells from that sample were used for TCR beta sequencing. The Qiagen DNeasy Blood Extraction Kit was used to extract genomic DNA from the blood cell samples. Sequencing input: PBMCs. The sequence came from a man in his late teens or twenties in good health and CMV-seropositive. The chain uses TRBV28 and TRBJ2-6, and 7 junction bases match TRBD1. The CDR3 region reads CASSDPGQKSGANVLTF. Read as DNA, the sequence is TGTGCCAGCAGCGATCCGGGACAGAAGTCTGGGGCCAACGTCCTGACTTTC.